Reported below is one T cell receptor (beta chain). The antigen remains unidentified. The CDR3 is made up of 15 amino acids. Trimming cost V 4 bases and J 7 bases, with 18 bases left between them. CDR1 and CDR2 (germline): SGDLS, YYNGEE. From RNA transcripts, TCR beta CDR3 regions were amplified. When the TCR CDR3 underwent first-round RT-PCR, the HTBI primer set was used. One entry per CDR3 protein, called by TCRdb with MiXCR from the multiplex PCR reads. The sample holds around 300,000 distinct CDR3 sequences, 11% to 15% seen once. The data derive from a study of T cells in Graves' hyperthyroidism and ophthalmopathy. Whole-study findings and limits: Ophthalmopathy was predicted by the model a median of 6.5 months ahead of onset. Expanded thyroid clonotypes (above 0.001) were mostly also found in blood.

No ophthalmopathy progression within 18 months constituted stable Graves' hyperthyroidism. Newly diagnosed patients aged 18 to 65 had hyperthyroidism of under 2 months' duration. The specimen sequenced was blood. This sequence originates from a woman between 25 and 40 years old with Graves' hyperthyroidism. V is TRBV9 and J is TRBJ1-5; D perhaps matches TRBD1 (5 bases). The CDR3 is CASSPDVGEGQPQHF. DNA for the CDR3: TGTGCCAGCAGCCCCGATGTAGGGGAGGGACAGCCCCAGCATTTT.